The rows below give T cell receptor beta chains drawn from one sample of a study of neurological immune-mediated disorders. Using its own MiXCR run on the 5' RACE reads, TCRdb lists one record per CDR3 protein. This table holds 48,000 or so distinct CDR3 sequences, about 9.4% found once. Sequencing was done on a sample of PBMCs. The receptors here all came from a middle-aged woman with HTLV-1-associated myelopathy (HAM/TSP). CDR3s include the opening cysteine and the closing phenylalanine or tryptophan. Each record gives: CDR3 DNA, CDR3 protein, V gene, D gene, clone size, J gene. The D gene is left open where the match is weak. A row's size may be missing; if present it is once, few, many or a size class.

DNA: TGCGCCAGCTCTTGGGCGTTTTCGGACACTGAAGCTTTCTTT
CDR3: CASSWAFSDTEAFF
V: TRBV5-1
D: NA
size: many
J: TRBJ1-1

DNA: TGTGCCAGCAGTTTATTAGGACCTCGGATGACAGATACGCAGTATTTT
CDR3: CASSLLGPRMTDTQYF
V: TRBV27
D: NA
size: many
J: TRBJ2-3

DNA: TGTGCCAGCAGGACAGGGGGAGGCACTGAAGCTTTCTTT
CDR3: CASRTGGGTEAFF
V: TRBV25-1
D: TRBD1
size: many
J: TRBJ1-1

DNA: TGCGCCAGCCGACGGGGGGCCAGCTCCTATAATTCACCCCTCCACTTT
CDR3: CASRRGASSYNSPLHF
V: TRBV5-1
D: NA
size: few
J: TRBJ1-6

DNA: TGCGCCAGCAGCTTTGCTAGCGGTTTAAATGAGCAGTTCTTC
CDR3: CASSFASGLNEQFF
V: TRBV5-1
D: TRBD2
size: many
J: TRBJ2-1

DNA: TGCGCCAGCAGCTTGAGGGCAGAAAATTACTACGAGCAGTACTTC
CDR3: CASSLRAENYYEQYF
V: TRBV5-1
D: NA
size: many
J: TRBJ2-7

DNA: TGCGCCAGCAGCTTGGCGGGTCCAAAAGTGAACACTGAAGCTTTCTTT
CDR3: CASSLAGPKVNTEAFF
V: TRBV5-1
D: NA
size: many
J: TRBJ1-1

DNA: TGTGCCAGCAGCTCCCGGACAGGGGGCGCGAATGAGCAGTTCTTC
CDR3: CASSSRTGGANEQFF
V: TRBV7-2
D: TRBD1
size: many
J: TRBJ2-1

DNA: TGTGCCAGCAGTCGAGGACCGACGAACACTGAAGCTTTCTTT
CDR3: CASSRGPTNTEAFF
V: TRBV6-1
D: NA
size: many
J: TRBJ1-1

DNA: TGTGCCAGCAGTGATGACAGGGGCGAAGCTTTCTTT
CDR3: CASSDDRGEAFF
V: TRBV2
D: TRBD1
size: many
J: TRBJ1-1

DNA: TGTGCCAGCTCACCACTGCAGTCCCAAGAGACCCAGTACTTC
CDR3: CASSPLQSQETQYF
V: TRBV18
D: NA
size: many
J: TRBJ2-5

DNA: TGTGCCAGCAGCTTACCCTACAGCGGACAAGAGACCCAGTACTTC
CDR3: CASSLPYSGQETQYF
V: TRBV7-6
D: NA
size: many
J: TRBJ2-5

DNA: TGCAGTGCCAAAGGGGCGGGGGGCTACAATGAGCAGTTCTTC
CDR3: CSAKGAGGYNEQFF
V: TRBV20-1
D: TRBD2
size: many
J: TRBJ2-1

DNA: TGTGCCAGCAGCTTCTCATCGGGGCGCGATCAGCCCCAGCATTTT
CDR3: CASSFSSGRDQPQHF
V: TRBV7-2
D: NA
size: medium-sized
J: TRBJ1-5

DNA: TGTGCCAGCAGCTGGGGAACCGGGGAGCTGTTTTTT
CDR3: CASSWGTGELFF
V: TRBV5-6
D: NA
size: many
J: TRBJ2-2

DNA: TGTGCCAGCAGCGCCCCGGCCGGGGGGGACAATGAGCAGTTCTTC
CDR3: CASSAPAGGDNEQFF
V: TRBV9
D: TRBD2
size: few
J: TRBJ2-1

DNA: TGCAGTGCTAGCCGAGGGGCGGGGGGCCACCACTACGAGCAGTACTTC
CDR3: CSASRGAGGHHYEQYF
V: TRBV20-1
D: TRBD2
size: many
J: TRBJ2-7

DNA: TGTGCCAGCAGCGTAGCCGGGGGGCCTCGGGATACGCAGTATTTT
CDR3: CASSVAGGPRDTQYF
V: TRBV9
D: NA
size: NA
J: TRBJ2-3

DNA: TGTGCCAGCAGCCTTGGACAGTACTCTGGAAACACCATATATTTT
CDR3: CASSLGQYSGNTIYF
V: TRBV7-9
D: NA
size: few
J: TRBJ1-3

DNA: TGTGCCAGCAGACAAAACAGCCTCGACACAGATACGCAGTATTTT
CDR3: CASRQNSLDTDTQYF
V: TRBV12-3/TRBV12-4
D: NA
size: many
J: TRBJ2-3

DNA: TGCAGCGTTGGAAGAGGGAGCGATGAGCAGTTCTTC
CDR3: CSVGRGSDEQFF
V: TRBV29-1
D: NA
size: NA
J: TRBJ2-1

DNA: TGCAGTGCTAGAGTGGGGGGGGCAGGAAGCACAGATACGCAGTATTTT
CDR3: CSARVGGAGSTDTQYF
V: TRBV20-1
D: NA
size: many
J: TRBJ2-3

DNA: TGTGCCAGCAGCGTTTGGGGGGCCGGGGATACGCAGTATTTT
CDR3: CASSVWGAGDTQYF
V: TRBV9
D: NA
size: many
J: TRBJ2-3

DNA: TGTGCCAGCACCCCAGGGGGCAGGGCGAGCCACGAGCAGTACTTC
CDR3: CASTPGGRASHEQYF
V: TRBV5-6
D: TRBD1
size: few
J: TRBJ2-7

DNA: TGCGCCAGCAGCTTGGTGGGAGGACAGGGTATCTATGGCTACACCTTC
CDR3: CASSLVGGQGIYGYTF
V: TRBV5-1
D: TRBD1
size: many
J: TRBJ1-2

DNA: TGTGCCTGGGGGAGTCGGGACGAGCAGTACTTC
CDR3: CAWGSRDEQYF
V: TRBV30
D: NA
size: NA
J: TRBJ2-7

DNA: TGTGCCAGCAGCCCCCATGGGGTGCGCACTGAAGCTTTCTTT
CDR3: CASSPHGVRTEAFF
V: TRBV9
D: NA
size: many
J: TRBJ1-1

DNA: TGTGCCAGCAGCTCCGGACTAGCGGGGGGGAACACCGGGGAGCTGTTTTTT
CDR3: CASSSGLAGGNTGELFF
V: TRBV13
D: TRBD2
size: NA
J: TRBJ2-2

DNA: TGCGCCAGCAGCCAAGAGGGACTTACTAACAATGAGCAGTTCTTC
CDR3: CASSQEGLTNNEQFF
V: TRBV4-1
D: NA
size: many
J: TRBJ2-1

DNA: TGTGCCAGCAGTCCTAGCGGGGGCCGCTCCTACGAGCAGTACTTC
CDR3: CASSPSGGRSYEQYF
V: TRBV12-3/TRBV12-4
D: TRBD2
size: many
J: TRBJ2-7

DNA: TGTGCCAGCAGCTTATCCGTTTCCTCTGGAAACACCATATATTTT
CDR3: CASSLSVSSGNTIYF
V: TRBV7-9
D: NA
size: many
J: TRBJ1-3

DNA: TGTGCCAGCAGTTTAACGGTGGGGGGGCGCACAGATACGCAGTATTTT
CDR3: CASSLTVGGRTDTQYF
V: TRBV28
D: NA
size: many
J: TRBJ2-3

DNA: TGTGCCACCAGTGACCAAACTAATTACAATGAGCAGTTCTTC
CDR3: CATSDQTNYNEQFF
V: TRBV24-1
D: NA
size: many
J: TRBJ2-1

DNA: TGTGCCAGCAGCCTTGCCATAGCGGGGGGGGGGCAGTTCTTC
CDR3: CASSLAIAGGGQFF
V: TRBV11-2
D: TRBD2
size: many
J: TRBJ2-1

DNA: TGTGCCAGCAGCACGGGACTAGCCAAAAACATTCAGTACTTC
CDR3: CASSTGLAKNIQYF
V: TRBV7-2
D: NA
size: many
J: TRBJ2-4

DNA: TGCGCCAGCAGTGTGGACCCTGGGACCGGCGAGCAGTACTTC
CDR3: CASSVDPGTGEQYF
V: TRBV10-1
D: NA
size: once
J: TRBJ2-7

DNA: TGCAGCGGTCCACAGGGCGATGAGCAGTTCTTC
CDR3: CSGPQGDEQFF
V: TRBV29-1
D: NA
size: many
J: TRBJ2-1

DNA: TGTGCCAGCAGACCTAACAGGGGAGAAGGCTCACCCCTCCACTTT
CDR3: CASRPNRGEGSPLHF
V: TRBV12-3/TRBV12-4
D: TRBD1
size: many
J: TRBJ1-6

DNA: TGCGCCAGCAGCCAAGATGGGCCCGGTGTGCCGGAGCAGTTCTTC
CDR3: CASSQDGPGVPEQFF
V: TRBV4-1
D: NA
size: many
J: TRBJ2-1

DNA: TGCGCCAGCAGCTATATTAGCGGGGGGGACAGCACAGATACGCAGTATTTT
CDR3: CASSYISGGDSTDTQYF
V: TRBV5-1
D: TRBD2
size: many
J: TRBJ2-3

DNA: TGCGCCAGCAGCCAAGAGCAGAGCTCCTACAATGAGCAGTTCTTC
CDR3: CASSQEQSSYNEQFF
V: TRBV4-1
D: NA
size: many
J: TRBJ2-1

DNA: TGCGCCAGCAGCCAAGAATGGATACAGGGACCTAACTATGGCTACACCTTC
CDR3: CASSQEWIQGPNYGYTF
V: TRBV4-3
D: NA
size: many
J: TRBJ1-2

DNA: TGCAGTGCTAGTAGGGCCCCCGATCAGCCCCAGCATTTT
CDR3: CSASRAPDQPQHF
V: TRBV20-1
D: NA
size: many
J: TRBJ1-5

DNA: TGTGCCAGCAGCTTCGAGGGGGCAAATGAAAAACTGTTTTTT
CDR3: CASSFEGANEKLFF
V: TRBV7-9
D: TRBD1
size: many
J: TRBJ1-4

DNA: TGTGCCAGCAGTGATTTCAGGGGCCGGACGGACCATGAAAAACTGTTTTTT
CDR3: CASSDFRGRTDHEKLFF
V: TRBV6-1
D: NA
size: many
J: TRBJ1-4

DNA: TGTGCCAGCAGCTTCCGGGACAGGGTTCGCCCTGAAGCTTTCTTT
CDR3: CASSFRDRVRPEAFF
V: TRBV9
D: TRBD1
size: many
J: TRBJ1-1

DNA: TGTGCCATCAGGTCCCCAGGGGCTACTGAAGCTTTCTTT
CDR3: CAIRSPGATEAFF
V: TRBV10-3
D: NA
size: many
J: TRBJ1-1

DNA: TGTGCCAGCAGCTTAATCGGCCGGGAGACCCAGTACTTC
CDR3: CASSLIGRETQYF
V: TRBV7-9
D: NA
size: many
J: TRBJ2-5

DNA: TGTGTCAGCAGCCTTGCCATAGCGGTGGGGGGGCAGTTCTTC
CDR3: CVSSLAIAVGGQFF
V: TRBV11-2
D: NA
size: NA
J: TRBJ2-1